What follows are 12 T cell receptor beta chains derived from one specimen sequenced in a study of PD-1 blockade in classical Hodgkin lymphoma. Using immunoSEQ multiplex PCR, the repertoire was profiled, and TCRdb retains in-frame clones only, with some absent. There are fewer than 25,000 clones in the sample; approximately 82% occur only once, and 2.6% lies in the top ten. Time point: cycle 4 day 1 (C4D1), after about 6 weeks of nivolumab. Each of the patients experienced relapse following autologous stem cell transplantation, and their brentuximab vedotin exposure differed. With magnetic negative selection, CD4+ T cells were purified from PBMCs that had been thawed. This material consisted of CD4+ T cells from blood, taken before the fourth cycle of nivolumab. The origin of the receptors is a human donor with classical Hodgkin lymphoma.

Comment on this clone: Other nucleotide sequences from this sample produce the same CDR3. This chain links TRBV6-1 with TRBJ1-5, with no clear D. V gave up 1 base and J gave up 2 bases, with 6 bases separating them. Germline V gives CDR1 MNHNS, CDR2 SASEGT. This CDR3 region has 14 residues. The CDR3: CASSEGVGNQPQHF. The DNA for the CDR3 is TGTGCCAGCAGTGAAGGAGTGGGCAATCAGCCCCAGCATTTT.

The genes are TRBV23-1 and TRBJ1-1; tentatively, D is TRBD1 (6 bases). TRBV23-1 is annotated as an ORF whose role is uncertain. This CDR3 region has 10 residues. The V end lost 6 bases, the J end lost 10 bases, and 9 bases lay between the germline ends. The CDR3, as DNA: TGCGCCAGCAGGACAGGAGGAGCTTTCTTT. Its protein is CASRTGGAFF.

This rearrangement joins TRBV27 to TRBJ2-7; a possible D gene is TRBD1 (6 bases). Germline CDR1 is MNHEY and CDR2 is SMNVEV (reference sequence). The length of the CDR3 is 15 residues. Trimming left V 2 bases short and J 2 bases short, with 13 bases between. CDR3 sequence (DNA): TGTGCCAGCAGTTTAAAGACAGGATCCACCTACGAGCAGTACTTC. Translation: CASSLKTGSTYEQYF.

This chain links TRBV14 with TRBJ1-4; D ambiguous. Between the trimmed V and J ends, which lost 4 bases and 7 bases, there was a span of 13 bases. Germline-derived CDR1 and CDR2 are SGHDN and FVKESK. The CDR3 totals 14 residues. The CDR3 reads CASSPAGLPEKLFF. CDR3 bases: TGTGCCAGCAGCCCCGCAGGCCTTCCTGAAAAACTGTTTTTT.

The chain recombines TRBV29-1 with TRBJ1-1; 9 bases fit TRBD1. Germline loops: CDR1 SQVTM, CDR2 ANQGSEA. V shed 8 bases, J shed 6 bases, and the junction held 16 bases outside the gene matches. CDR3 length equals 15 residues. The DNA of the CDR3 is TGCAGCCTGAGGCACGGACAGGGGACTCTGGCTGAAGCTTTCTTT. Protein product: CSLRHGQGTLAEAFF.

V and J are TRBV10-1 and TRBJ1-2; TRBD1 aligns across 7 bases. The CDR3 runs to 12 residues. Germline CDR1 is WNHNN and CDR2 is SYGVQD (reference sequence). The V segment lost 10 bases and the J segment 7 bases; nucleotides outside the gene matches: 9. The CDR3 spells CANRTGQFGYTF. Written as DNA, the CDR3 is TGCGCCAACAGGACAGGTCAGTTTGGCTACACCTTC.

CDR3 sequence reads: CASSPAGVNEQFF. CDR3 bases: TGTGCCAGCAGCCCCGCAGGGGTTAATGAGCAGTTCTTC. This chain links TRBV5-4 with TRBJ2-1; weak D call: TRBD1 (6 bases). Trimming cost V 4 bases and J 7 bases, with 12 bases left between them. Germline assignment: CDR1 SGHNT and CDR2 YYREEE (reference sequence). This CDR3 spans 13 amino acids.

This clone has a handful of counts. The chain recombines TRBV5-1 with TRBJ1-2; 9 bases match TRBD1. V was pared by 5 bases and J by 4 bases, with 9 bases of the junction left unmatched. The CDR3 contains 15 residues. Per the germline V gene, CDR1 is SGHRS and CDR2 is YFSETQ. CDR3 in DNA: TGCGCCAGCAGGGTTACAGGGGGCGCCTCCTATGGCTACACCTTC. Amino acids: CASRVTGGASYGYTF.

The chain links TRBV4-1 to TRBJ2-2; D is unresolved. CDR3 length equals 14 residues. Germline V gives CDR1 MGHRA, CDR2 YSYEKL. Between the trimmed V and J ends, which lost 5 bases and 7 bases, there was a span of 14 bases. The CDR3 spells CASSKGPRVGELFF. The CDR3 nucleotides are TGCGCCAGCAGCAAGGGTCCTAGGGTCGGGGAGCTGTTTTTT.

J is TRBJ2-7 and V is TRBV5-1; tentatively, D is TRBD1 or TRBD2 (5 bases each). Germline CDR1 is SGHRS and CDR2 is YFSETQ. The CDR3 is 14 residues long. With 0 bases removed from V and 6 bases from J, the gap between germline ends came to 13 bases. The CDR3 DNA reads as TGCGCCAGCAGCTTGGACGGGACCCCGGGCGAGCAGTACTTC. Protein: CASSLDGTPGEQYF.

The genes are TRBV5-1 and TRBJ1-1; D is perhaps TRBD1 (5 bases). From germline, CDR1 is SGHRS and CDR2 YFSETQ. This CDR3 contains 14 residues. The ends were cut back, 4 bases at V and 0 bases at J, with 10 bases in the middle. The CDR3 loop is CASSLGTVNTEAFF. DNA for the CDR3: TGCGCCAGCAGCCTGGGGACGGTGAACACTGAAGCTTTCTTT.

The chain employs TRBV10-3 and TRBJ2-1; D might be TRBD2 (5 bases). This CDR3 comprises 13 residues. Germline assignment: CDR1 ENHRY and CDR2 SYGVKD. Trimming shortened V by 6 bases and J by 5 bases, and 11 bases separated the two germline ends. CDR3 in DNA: TGTGCCATCAGCGAACTAGAGCACAATGAGCAGTTCTTC. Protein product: CAISELEHNEQFF.